This T cell receptor beta chain was recorded in a study of blood T cells in healthy people across ages. The CDR3 extends over 12 amino acids. Germline assignment: CDR1 DFQATT and CDR2 SNEGSKA (reference sequence). Deletions cut 1 base from V and 6 bases from J, with 9 bases between. PCR was performed a second time for roughly 7 to 12 cycles using a sample-barcoded 5' primer and a J-beta primer mix. Via MiXCR, TCRdb re-called the 5' RACE reads, giving one row per CDR3 protein. The sample consists of roughly 930,000 distinct CDR3 sequences, around 48% of them appearing once. The chain has TRBV20-1 and TRBJ1-1, with D hard to call. The sequence was collected from a man aged 30-40 years in good health. The sample consisted of blood. The CDR3 nucleotides read TGCAGTGCTAGAGTAGGAGGTGCTGAAGCTTTCTTT. It codes for CSARVGGAEAFF.